This TCR beta chain was documented in a study of T cell changes during pregnancy in multiple sclerosis. With 5 bases clipped from V and 6 bases from J, the junction kept 8 bases outside the gene matches. The CDR3 runs to 16 residues. Germline V gene data show CDR1 as SGHTA and CDR2 as FQGNSA. Libraries were prepared by immunoSEQ multiplex PCR; TCRdb keeps only in-frame clonotypes and omits some of them. The table has 70,000 to 95,000 clones, about nine tenths seen once; the top ten hold around 1.8%. The chain employs TRBV7-2 and TRBJ2-2, with TRBD1 identical over 11 bases. This TCR was sampled from a female donor with multiple sclerosis, enrolled in a pregnancy study. The specimen comprised peripheral blood, sampled before pregnancy. The CDR3 protein is CASSAGQGALAGELFF. The CDR3 nucleotides read TGTGCCAGCAGCGCAGGACAGGGGGCGCTCGCCGGGGAGCTGTTTTTT.